Below are 27 T cell receptor beta chains sequenced from a single sample in a study of T cells after yellow fever vaccination. TCRdb itself ran the 5' RACE reads through MiXCR, one entry per CDR3 protein. The sample contains about 630,000 distinct CDR3 sequences, 12% of which appear only once. This sample comprised PBMCs, obtained on the day of the yellow fever booster vaccination. The receptors come from a man aged 30 to 45 who received the YFV17D yellow fever vaccine.

The chain employs TRBV4-3 and TRBJ2-3, with 8 bases lining up with TRBD2. Germline V gives CDR1 LGHNA, CDR2 YSLEER. J gave up 4 bases and V 1 base, and 7 bases lay outside the gene matches. The CDR3 loop spans 16 amino acids. CDR3 protein: CASSQGGAGVPDTQYF. CDR3 nucleotide sequence: TGCGCCAGCAGCCAAGGGGGAGCGGGAGTCCCAGATACGCAGTATTTT.

This clonotype was detected only a few times. V usage is TRBV5-1 and J usage is TRBJ2-3; possibly TRBD1 for D (6 bases). Trimming pared 2 bases from V and 2 bases from J, leaving 12 bases between. This CDR3 is 15 amino acids long. Germline-derived CDR1 and CDR2 are SGHRS and YFSETQ. CDR3 sequence reads: CASSFGQTNTDTQYF. The CDR3 DNA follows: TGCGCCAGCAGCTTCGGACAGACCAACACAGATACGCAGTATTTT.

The chain has TRBV30 and TRBJ2-1; D call uncertain. The V end was cut by 3 bases, the J end by 2 bases, with 8 bases between. Germline V gene sequence: CDR1 GTSNPN, CDR2 SVGIG (reference sequence). This CDR3 comprises 13 residues. CDR3: CAWRVGAYNEQFF. CDR3 coding DNA: TGTGCCTGGAGGGTTGGGGCCTACAATGAGCAGTTCTTC. The full variable domain, completed using reference TRBV30 and TRBJ2-1, is SQTIHQWPATLVQPVGSPLSLECTVEGTSNPNLYWYRQAAGRGLQLLFYSVGIGQISSEVPQNLSASRPQDRQFILSSKKLLLSDSGFYLCAWRVGAYNEQFFGPGTRLTVL.

The V gene is TRBV9, the J gene TRBJ2-7; TRBD2 aligns across 7 bases. CDR1 is SGDLS and CDR2 is YYNGEE in the germline V gene. V was clipped by 0 bases and J by 0 bases; unmatched bases: 6. The CDR3 has 16 residues. CDR3 in DNA: TGTGCCAGCAGCGTAGGAACTAGCGCGAGCTCCTACGAGCAGTACTTC. It encodes CASSVGTSASSYEQYF.

This clonotype has only a few counts. This chain's CDR3 is CASSNTIDEQFF. The DNA for the CDR3 is TGTGCCAGCAGTAATACCATTGATGAGCAGTTCTTC. V gene TRBV27 combines with J gene TRBJ2-1; D call uncertain. The ends were cut back, 5 bases at V and 8 bases at J, with 10 bases in the middle. The CDR3 extends over 12 amino acids. Germline V gives CDR1 MNHEY, CDR2 SMNVEV (reference sequence).

This clonotype was recorded a few times. The chain couples TRBV27 to TRBJ1-1; D may be TRBD1 (5 bases). The length of the CDR3 is 18 residues. The V and J ends lost 3 bases and 0 bases respectively, with 20 bases between them. Germline CDR1 MNHEY, CDR2 SMNVEV (reference sequence). The CDR3 coding sequence is TGTGCCAGCAGTTTGATGGCGGGGGGTAGGGGTATGAACACTGAAGCTTTCTTT. Its translation is CASSLMAGGRGMNTEAFF.

Only a few counts were recorded for this clonotype. V and J are TRBV6-2 or TRBV6-3 and TRBJ2-1; 8 nucleotides line up with TRBD2. The CDR3 is made up of 15 amino acids. The V gene's germline CDR1 is MNHEY and CDR2 SVGEGT. Germline trimming cut 5 bases from V and 4 bases from J; bases unmatched to any gene: 7. The CDR3 loop is CASSHFVAGYNEQFF. CDR3 in DNA: TGTGCCAGCAGTCACTTTGTAGCGGGGTACAATGAGCAGTTCTTC.

The chain's CDR3 is CATSGTSGRANEQFF. CDR3 bases: TGTGCCACCAGCGGTACTAGCGGGAGGGCCAATGAGCAGTTCTTC. V gene TRBV15 combines with J gene TRBJ2-1; 13 nucleotides line up with TRBD2. The germline V gene has CDR1 LNHNV and CDR2 YYDKDF (reference sequence). This CDR3 has 15 amino acids. The trim removed 5 bases at V and 6 bases at J, leaving 4 bases unmatched.

This clonotype was counted a few times. This chain joins TRBV5-1 and TRBJ2-2, with D perhaps TRBD1 (5 bases). The CDR3 runs to 15 residues. The V end lost 6 bases, the J end lost 0 bases, and 12 bases lay between the germline ends. In germline, CDR1 is SGHRS, CDR2 YFSETQ. The CDR3 spells CASTLGHSNTGELFF. DNA for the CDR3: TGCGCCAGCACCCTGGGGCATTCGAACACCGGGGAGCTGTTTTTT.

The genes are TRBV29-1 and TRBJ1-4, with D unclear. Germline V gene data show CDR1 as SQVTM and CDR2 as ANQGSEA. CDR3 length: 11 residues. V lost 3 bases and J 2 bases, leaving 1 base between the germline ends. The CDR3 is CSVETNEKLFF. The CDR3, as DNA: TGCAGCGTTGAGACTAATGAAAAACTGTTTTTT.

Only a few counts were recorded for this clonotype. The genes are TRBV6-1 and TRBJ1-4; 9 bases fit TRBD1. CDR1 MNHNS and CDR2 SASEGT come from the germline V gene. V dropped 5 bases and J dropped 6; count of bases not matched to a gene: 7. The CDR3 contains 15 residues. CDR3 DNA sequence: TGTGCCAGCAGTAGCTCCGGGACAGGGTATGAAAAACTGTTTTTT. Amino acids: CASSSSGTGYEKLFF.

This clonotype has ten or more counts. V is TRBV20-1 and J is TRBJ2-1, with unresolved D. This CDR3 region has 13 residues. The V end was cut by 5 bases, the J end by 0 bases, with 8 bases between. CDR1 and CDR2 from the germline V gene are DFQATT and SNEGSKA (reference sequence). CDR3 in amino acids: CSAFESSYNEQFF. The CDR3 DNA follows: TGCAGTGCTTTCGAGAGCTCCTACAATGAGCAGTTCTTC.

The chain combines TRBV5-1 with TRBJ2-7; D not certain. V was clipped by 0 bases and J by 3 bases, with 10 bases between them. Germline V lookup: CDR1 SGHRS, CDR2 YFSETQ. The CDR3 has 14 residues. The CDR3 bases are TGCGCCAGCAGCTTGGCCCCTTCCCGCTACGAGCAGTACTTC. Translating gives CASSLAPSRYEQYF.

This clonotype has a handful of counts. The V gene is TRBV27, the J gene TRBJ2-3, with TRBD2 as a possible D gene (5 bases). Trimming removed 7 bases at V and 3 bases at J, with 11 bases between. Germline CDR1 and CDR2: MNHEY and SMNVEV (reference sequence). There are 13 residues in the CDR3. CDR3 sequence reads: CASTQSGTDTQYF. In DNA form, the CDR3 reads TGTGCCAGCACCCAATCGGGGACAGATACGCAGTATTTT.

This chain joins TRBV20-1 and TRBJ2-1, with 8 bases that match TRBD2. J was trimmed by 9 bases and V by 3 bases; bases with no gene match: 10. From germline, CDR1 is DFQATT and CDR2 SNEGSKA (reference sequence). This CDR3 is 14 amino acids long. CDR3 sequence: CSASGPGGVGEQFF. DNA for the CDR3: TGCAGTGCTAGTGGGCCGGGAGGGGTGGGTGAGCAGTTCTTC.

The V call is TRBV12-3 or TRBV12-4, the J call TRBJ2-5, with TRBD2 matching 8 bases. The CDR3 is made up of 19 amino acids. V trimming: 4 bases; J trimming: 2 bases; junction bases outside the gene matches: 18. The CDR3 spells CASSSKRRGLSSGQETQYF. The CDR3 region has the DNA TGTGCCAGCAGTTCAAAAAGGCGGGGGTTGTCTAGCGGGCAAGAGACCCAGTACTTC.

This clonotype was recorded many times. The rearrangement joins TRBV2 to TRBJ2-3, with D perhaps matching TRBD2 (6 bases). Germline V gene data show CDR1 as SNHLY and CDR2 as FYNNEI. Trimming left V 6 bases short and J 2 bases short, with 9 bases between. This CDR3 comprises 13 residues. Written as DNA, the CDR3 is TGTGCCAGCAGCGGGAGTATCACAGATACGCAGTATTTT. Amino acids: CASSGSITDTQYF.

The rearrangement links TRBV7-8 to TRBJ2-2; D is undetermined. Trimming took 5 bases from V and 3 from J, leaving 16 bases between them. This CDR3 region has 16 residues. Germline CDR1 is SGHVS and CDR2 is FQNEAQ. CDR3 sequence: CASSPSSGTYTGELFF. Here the CDR3 DNA reads TGTGCCAGCAGCCCATCCTCCGGCACGTACACCGGGGAGCTGTTTTTT.

This clonotype was counted a few times. This chain uses TRBV29-1 with TRBJ1-5; tentatively, D is TRBD1 (6 bases). V lost 7 bases and J lost 9, with 19 bases in between. This CDR3 region has 13 residues. Germline V gives CDR1 SQVTM, CDR2 ANQGSEA. Here the CDR3 reads CSATDRYAGPQHF. The CDR3 nucleotides are TGCAGCGCCACTGACAGGTACGCTGGGCCCCAGCATTTT.

The chain recombines TRBV6-5 with TRBJ1-1; D gene ambiguous. CDR1 is MNHEY and CDR2 is SVGAGI in the germline V gene. The CDR3 spans 12 residues. V was cut by 8 bases and J by 1 base, with 8 bases left in between. CDR3 sequence: CASSSPNTEAFF. The CDR3 DNA follows: TGTGCCAGCTCCAGCCCGAACACTGAAGCTTTCTTT.

The chain recombines TRBV15 with TRBJ2-3, with TRBD2 matching 8 bases. Germline V lookup: CDR1 LNHNV, CDR2 YYDKDF (reference sequence). Germline trimming cut 2 bases from V and 2 bases from J; bases unmatched to any gene: 12. The CDR3 length is 18 residues. Here the CDR3 reads CATSRTREGVAITDTQYF. The CDR3 DNA is TGTGCCACCAGCAGAACTCGGGAGGGGGTAGCGATCACAGATACGCAGTATTTT.

V usage is TRBV3-1 and J usage is TRBJ2-7; D is uncertain. This CDR3 is built from 14 residues. Germline V gives CDR1 LGHDT, CDR2 YNNKEL (reference sequence). V lost 3 bases and J 1 base, leaving 10 bases between the germline ends. The DNA for the CDR3 is TGTGCCAGCAGCCAGGGCTGGAGTTCCTACGAGCAGTACTTC. Translated: CASSQGWSSYEQYF.

The rearrangement links TRBV19 to TRBJ2-1; the D call may be TRBD1 or TRBD2 (6 bases each). Per germline, CDR1 LNHDA and CDR2 SQIVND (reference sequence). V lost 7 bases, J lost 5 bases, and 15 bases lay in between. The CDR3 contains 14 residues. The CDR3 sequence is CASNEGDFHNEQFF. The CDR3 DNA reads TGTGCCAGTAACGAGGGGGACTTCCACAATGAGCAGTTCTTC.

The chain links TRBV11-2 to TRBJ2-1; TRBD2 matches 8 bases. Germline assignment: CDR1 SGHAT and CDR2 FQNNGV. CDR3 size: 13 residues. Losses at the gene ends were 3 bases for V and 5 bases for J; bases not matched to a gene: 0. The DNA of the CDR3 is TGTGCCAGCAGCTTTAGCGGGAACAATGAGCAGTTCTTC. This encodes CASSFSGNNEQFF.

This clonotype was counted at least ten times. The chain links TRBV7-2 to TRBJ2-5; D could derive from TRBD1 or TRBD2 (5 bases each). This CDR3 has 15 amino acids. V was pared by 4 bases and J by 5 bases, with 17 bases between. Germline values: CDR1 SGHTA, CDR2 FQGNSA. The CDR3: CASSYWGRDGETQYF. CDR3 DNA: TGTGCCAGCAGCTATTGGGGCCGGGATGGGGAGACCCAGTACTTC.

The rearrangement links TRBV11-1 to TRBJ1-5; 10 bases are shared with TRBD1. The CDR3 consists of 19 residues. The germline CDR1 and CDR2 sequences are SGHAT and FQDESV (reference sequence). The V segment lost 1 base and the J segment 4 bases; nucleotides outside the gene matches: 13. CDR3 region: CASSLGDRGLTHSNQPQHF. In DNA form, the CDR3 reads TGTGCCAGCAGCTTAGGGGACAGGGGCCTAACTCATTCAAATCAGCCCCAGCATTTT.

This chain connects TRBV3-1 to TRBJ2-2; possibly TRBD2 for D (5 bases). This CDR3 contains 15 residues. Germline CDR1 LGHDT, CDR2 YNNKEL (reference sequence). The V gene lost 8 bases and the J gene lost 8 bases, with 21 bases spanning the gap. The CDR3 spells CASCSRLTVMGELFF. For the CDR3, the DNA is TGTGCCAGCTGCTCACGACTAACAGTGATGGGGGAGCTGTTTTTT.